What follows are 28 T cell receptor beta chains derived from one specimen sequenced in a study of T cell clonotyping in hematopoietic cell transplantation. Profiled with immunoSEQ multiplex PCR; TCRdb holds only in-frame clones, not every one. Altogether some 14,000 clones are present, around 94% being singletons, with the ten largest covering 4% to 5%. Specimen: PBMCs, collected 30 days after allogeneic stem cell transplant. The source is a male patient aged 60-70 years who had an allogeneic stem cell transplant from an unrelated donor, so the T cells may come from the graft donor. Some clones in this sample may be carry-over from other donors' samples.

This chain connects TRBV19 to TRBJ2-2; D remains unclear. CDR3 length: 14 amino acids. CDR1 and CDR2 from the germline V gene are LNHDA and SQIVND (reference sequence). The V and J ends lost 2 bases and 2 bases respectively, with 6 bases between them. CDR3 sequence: CASSIHTNTGELFF. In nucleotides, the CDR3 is TGTGCCAGTAGTATACACACTAACACCGGGGAGCTGTTTTTT.

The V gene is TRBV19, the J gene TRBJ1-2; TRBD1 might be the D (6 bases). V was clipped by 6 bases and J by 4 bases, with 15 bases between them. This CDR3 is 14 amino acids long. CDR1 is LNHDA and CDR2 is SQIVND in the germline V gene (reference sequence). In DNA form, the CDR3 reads TGTGCCAGTAGACTTGGACAGACCCGCTATGGCTACACCTTC. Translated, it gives CASRLGQTRYGYTF.

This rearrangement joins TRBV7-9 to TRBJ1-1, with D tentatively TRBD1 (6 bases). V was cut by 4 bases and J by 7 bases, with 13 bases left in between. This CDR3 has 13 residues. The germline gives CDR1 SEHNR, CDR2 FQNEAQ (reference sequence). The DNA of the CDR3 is TGTGCCAGCAGCTCGAGCGACAGGTTTGAAGCTTTCTTT. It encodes CASSSSDRFEAFF.

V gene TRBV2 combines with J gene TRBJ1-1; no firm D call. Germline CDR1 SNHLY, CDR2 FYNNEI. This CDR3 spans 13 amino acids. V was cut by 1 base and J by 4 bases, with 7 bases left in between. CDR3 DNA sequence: TGTGCCAGCAGTGAAGGTCATAGCACTGAAGCTTTCTTT. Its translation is CASSEGHSTEAFF.

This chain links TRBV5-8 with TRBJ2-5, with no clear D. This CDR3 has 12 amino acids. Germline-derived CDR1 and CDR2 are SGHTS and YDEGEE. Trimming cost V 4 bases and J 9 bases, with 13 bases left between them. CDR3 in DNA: TGTGCCAGCAGCGGCAGACTTTCCTCCCAGTACTTC. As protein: CASSGRLSSQYF.

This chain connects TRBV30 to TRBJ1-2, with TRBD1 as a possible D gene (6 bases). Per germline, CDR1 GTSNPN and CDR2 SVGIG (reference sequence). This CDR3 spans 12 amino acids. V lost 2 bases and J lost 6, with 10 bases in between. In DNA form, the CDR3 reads TGTGCCTGGAGTCCCTACAGGGATGGCTACACCTTC. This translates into CAWSPYRDGYTF. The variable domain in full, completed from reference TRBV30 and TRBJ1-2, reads SQTIHQWPATLVQPVGSPLSLECTVEGTSNPNLYWYRQAAGRGLQLLFYSVGIGQISSEVPQNLSASRPQDRQFILSSKKLLLSDSGFYLCAWSPYRDGYTFGSGTRLTVV.

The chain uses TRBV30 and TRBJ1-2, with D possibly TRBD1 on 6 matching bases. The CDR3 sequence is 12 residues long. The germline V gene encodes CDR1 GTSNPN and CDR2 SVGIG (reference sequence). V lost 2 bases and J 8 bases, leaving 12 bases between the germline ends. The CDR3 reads CAWSTGDIGYTF. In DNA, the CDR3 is TGTGCCTGGAGTACCGGGGACATCGGCTACACCTTC.

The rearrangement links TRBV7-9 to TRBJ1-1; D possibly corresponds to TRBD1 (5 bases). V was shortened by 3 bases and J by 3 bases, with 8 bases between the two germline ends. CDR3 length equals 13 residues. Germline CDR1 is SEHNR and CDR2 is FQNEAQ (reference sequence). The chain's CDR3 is CASSLGEYTEAFF. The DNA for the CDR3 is TGTGCCAGCAGCTTGGGGGAGTACACTGAAGCTTTCTTT. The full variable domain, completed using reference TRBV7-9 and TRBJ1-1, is DTGVSQNPRHKITKRGQNVTFRCDPISEHNRLYWYRQTLGQGPEFLTYFQNEAQLEKSRLLSDRFSAERPKGSFSTLEIQRTEQGDSAMYLCASSLGEYTEAFFGQGTRLTVV.

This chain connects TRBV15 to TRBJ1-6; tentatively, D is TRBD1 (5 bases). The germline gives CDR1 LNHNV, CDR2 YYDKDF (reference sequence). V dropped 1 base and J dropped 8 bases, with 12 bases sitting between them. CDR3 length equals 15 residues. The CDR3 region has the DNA TGTGCCACCAGCAGAGTTGGCAGGGTGGATTCACCCCTCCACTTT. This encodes CATSRVGRVDSPLHF.

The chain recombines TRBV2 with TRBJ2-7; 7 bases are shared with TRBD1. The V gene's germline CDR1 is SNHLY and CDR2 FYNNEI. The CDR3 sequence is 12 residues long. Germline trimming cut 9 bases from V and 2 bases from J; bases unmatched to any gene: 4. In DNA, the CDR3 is TGTGCCAGTACGACAGGGACCTACGAGCAGTACTTC. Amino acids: CASTTGTYEQYF.

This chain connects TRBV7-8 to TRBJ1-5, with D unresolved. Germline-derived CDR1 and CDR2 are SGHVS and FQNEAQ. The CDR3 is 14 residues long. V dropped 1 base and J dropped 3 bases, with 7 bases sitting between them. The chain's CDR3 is CASSLVGINQPQHF. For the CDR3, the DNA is TGTGCCAGCAGCTTAGTTGGCATCAATCAGCCCCAGCATTTT.

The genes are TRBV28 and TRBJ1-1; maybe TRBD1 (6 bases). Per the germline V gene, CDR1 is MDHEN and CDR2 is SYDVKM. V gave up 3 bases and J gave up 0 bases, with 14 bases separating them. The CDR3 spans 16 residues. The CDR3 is CASSLWGLGVNTEAFF. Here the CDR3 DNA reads TGTGCCAGCAGTTTGTGGGGGCTTGGGGTGAACACTGAAGCTTTCTTT.

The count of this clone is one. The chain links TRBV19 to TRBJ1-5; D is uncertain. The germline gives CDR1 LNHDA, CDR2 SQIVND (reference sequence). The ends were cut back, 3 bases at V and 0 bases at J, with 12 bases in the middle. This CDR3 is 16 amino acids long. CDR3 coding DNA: TGTGCCAGTAGTATGCCCGCCGGGGATAGCAATCAGCCCCAGCATTTT. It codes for CASSMPAGDSNQPQHF.

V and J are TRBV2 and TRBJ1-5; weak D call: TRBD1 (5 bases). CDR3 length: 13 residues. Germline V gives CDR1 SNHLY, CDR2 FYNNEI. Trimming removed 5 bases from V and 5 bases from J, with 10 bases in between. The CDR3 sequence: CASSPGQDQPQHF. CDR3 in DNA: TGTGCCAGCAGTCCAGGGCAGGATCAGCCCCAGCATTTT.

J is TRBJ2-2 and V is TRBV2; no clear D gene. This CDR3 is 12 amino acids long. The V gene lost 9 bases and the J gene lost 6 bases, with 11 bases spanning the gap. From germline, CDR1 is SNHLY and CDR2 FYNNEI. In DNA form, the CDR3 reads TGTGCCAGATCCTTCCAGGCCGGGGAGCTGTTTTTT. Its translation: CARSFQAGELFF.

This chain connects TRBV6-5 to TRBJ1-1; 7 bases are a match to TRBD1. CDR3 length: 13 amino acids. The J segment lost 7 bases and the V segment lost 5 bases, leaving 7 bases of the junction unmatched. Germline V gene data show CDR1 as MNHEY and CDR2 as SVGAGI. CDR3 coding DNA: TGTGCCAGCAGTGAACAGGGGTCGAGTGAAGCTTTCTTT. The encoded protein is CASSEQGSSEAFF.

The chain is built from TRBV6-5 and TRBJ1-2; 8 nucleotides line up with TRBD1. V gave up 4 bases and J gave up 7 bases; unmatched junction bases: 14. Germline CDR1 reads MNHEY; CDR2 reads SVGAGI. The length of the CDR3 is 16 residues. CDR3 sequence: CASSSPAAGGRGGYTF. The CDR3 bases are TGTGCCAGCAGTTCCCCTGCCGCAGGGGGCCGGGGTGGCTACACCTTC.

CDR3 in DNA: TGTGCCAGCGGGAGCTCCTACGAGCAGTACTTC. It codes for CASGSSYEQYF. The V gene is TRBV7-2, the J gene TRBJ2-7; D perhaps matches TRBD2 (5 bases). The V and J ends lost 8 bases and 0 bases respectively, with 5 bases between them. This CDR3 region has 11 residues. CDR1 and CDR2 (germline): SGHTA, FQGNSA.

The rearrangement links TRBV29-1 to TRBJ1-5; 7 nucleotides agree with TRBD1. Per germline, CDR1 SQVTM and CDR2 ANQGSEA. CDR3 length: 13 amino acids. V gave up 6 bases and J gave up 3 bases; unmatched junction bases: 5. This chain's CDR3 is CSVADRDNQPQHF. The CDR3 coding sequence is TGCAGCGTGGCCGACAGGGACAATCAGCCCCAGCATTTT.

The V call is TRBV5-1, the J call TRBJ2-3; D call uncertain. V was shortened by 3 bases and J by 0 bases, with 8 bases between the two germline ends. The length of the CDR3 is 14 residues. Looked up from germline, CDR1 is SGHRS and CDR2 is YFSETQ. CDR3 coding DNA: TGCGCCAGCAGCTCGTTAACTAGCACAGATACGCAGTATTTT. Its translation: CASSSLTSTDTQYF.

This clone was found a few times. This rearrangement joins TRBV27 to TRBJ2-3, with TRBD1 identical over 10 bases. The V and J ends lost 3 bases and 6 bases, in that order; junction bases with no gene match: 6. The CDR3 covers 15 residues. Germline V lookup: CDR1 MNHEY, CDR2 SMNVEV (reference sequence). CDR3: CASSLETGGLDTQYF. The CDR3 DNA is TGTGCCAGCAGTTTGGAGACAGGGGGCTTGGATACGCAGTATTTT.

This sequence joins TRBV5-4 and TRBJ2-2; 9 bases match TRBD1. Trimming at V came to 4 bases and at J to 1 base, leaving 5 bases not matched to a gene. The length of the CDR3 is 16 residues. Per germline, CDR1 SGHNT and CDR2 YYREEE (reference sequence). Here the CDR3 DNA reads TGTGCCAGCAGCGTACCGGGACAGGGGAACACCGGGGAGCTGTTTTTT. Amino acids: CASSVPGQGNTGELFF. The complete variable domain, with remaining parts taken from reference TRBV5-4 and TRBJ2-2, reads ETGVTQSPTHLIKTRGQQVTLRCSSQSGHNTVSWYQQALGQGPQFIFQYYREEENGRGNFPPRFSGLQFPNYSSELNVNALELDDSALYLCASSVPGQGNTGELFFGEGSRLTVL.

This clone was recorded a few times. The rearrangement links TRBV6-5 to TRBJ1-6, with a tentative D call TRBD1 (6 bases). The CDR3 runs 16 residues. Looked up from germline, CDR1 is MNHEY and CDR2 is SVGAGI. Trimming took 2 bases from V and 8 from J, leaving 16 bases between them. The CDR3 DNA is TGTGCCAGCAGTTACGTGGGGGGCAGGACAGATTCACCCCTCCACTTT. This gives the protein CASSYVGGRTDSPLHF.

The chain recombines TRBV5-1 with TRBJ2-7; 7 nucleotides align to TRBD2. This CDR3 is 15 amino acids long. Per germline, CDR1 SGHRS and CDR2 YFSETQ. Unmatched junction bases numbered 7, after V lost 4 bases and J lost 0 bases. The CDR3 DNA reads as TGCGCCAGCAGCCAGGCCGGGGGGTTCTCCTACGAGCAGTACTTC. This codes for CASSQAGGFSYEQYF.

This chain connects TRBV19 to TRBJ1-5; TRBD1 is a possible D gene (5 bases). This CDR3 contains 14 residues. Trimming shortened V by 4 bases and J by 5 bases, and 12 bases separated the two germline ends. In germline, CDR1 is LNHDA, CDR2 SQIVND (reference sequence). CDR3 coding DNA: TGTGCCAGTAGTAACCGGGGACCGCATCAGCCCCAGCATTTT. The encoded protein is CASSNRGPHQPQHF.

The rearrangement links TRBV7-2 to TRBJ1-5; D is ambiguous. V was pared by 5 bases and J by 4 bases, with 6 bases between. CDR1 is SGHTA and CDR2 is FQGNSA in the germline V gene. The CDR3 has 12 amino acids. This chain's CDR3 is CASSANNQPQHF. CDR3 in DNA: TGTGCCAGCAGCGCAAATAATCAGCCCCAGCATTTT.

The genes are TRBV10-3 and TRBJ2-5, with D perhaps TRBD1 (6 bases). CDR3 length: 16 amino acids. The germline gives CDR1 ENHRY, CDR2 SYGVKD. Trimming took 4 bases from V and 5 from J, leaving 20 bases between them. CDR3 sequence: CAISASRGDLLETQYF. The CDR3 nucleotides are TGTGCCATCAGTGCCAGCAGGGGCGATTTACTGGAGACCCAGTACTTC.

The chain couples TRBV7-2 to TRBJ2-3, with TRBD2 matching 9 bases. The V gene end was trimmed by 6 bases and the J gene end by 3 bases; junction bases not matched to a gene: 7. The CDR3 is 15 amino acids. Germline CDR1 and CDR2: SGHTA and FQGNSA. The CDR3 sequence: CASSLRTSVTDTQYF. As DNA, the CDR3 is TGTGCCAGCAGTTTACGGACTAGCGTAACAGATACGCAGTATTTT.